This T cell receptor (beta chain) is drawn from a study of cytomegalovirus exposure and HLA in healthy donors. Primers: 60 Vbeta forward and 13 Jbeta reverse. TCRdb's copy holds only in-frame clones and misses some; the assay was immunoSEQ multiplex PCR. The repertoire holds 150,000 to 200,000 clones, with 81% as singletons. V lost 5 bases and J lost 6, with 14 bases in between. CDR1 is SGHVS and CDR2 is FQNEAQ in the germline V gene. CDR3 length equals 13 residues. The sequence derives from a woman younger than 30 in good health and CMV-seropositive. The chain is built from TRBV7-8 and TRBJ2-7; possibly TRBD1 for D (6 bases). Sequenced material: PBMCs. CDR3 protein: CASSPLQGPEQYF. The CDR3 DNA sequence: TGTGCCAGCAGCCCCCTACAGGGCCCCGAGCAGTACTTC. Full variable domain (missing parts from reference TRBV7-8 and TRBJ2-7): GAGVSQSPRYKVAKRGQDVALRCDPISGHVSLFWYQQALGQGPEFLTYFQNEAQLDKSGLPSDRFFAERPEGSVSTLKIQRTQQEDSAVYLCASSPLQGPEQYFGPGTRLTVT.